Listed below are T cell receptor beta chains from one sample, sequenced in a study of response to subunit inactivated influenza vaccine. TCRdb re-derived calls from the RT-PCR reads in MiXCR, one entry per CDR3 protein. Found here are 650,000 to 800,000 distinct CDR3 sequences, about 15% of them singletons; the top ten hold around 7%. Source: PBMCs from blood, taken 14 to 15 days before vaccination. These receptor sequences come from a man aged 50 to 59 who received an inactivated influenza vaccine. The CDR3 runs from the conserved cysteine through the conserved F or W. Fields, in order: V gene, J gene, CDR3 protein.

TRBV6-5	TRBJ2-1	CASSSSTGTGYNEQFF
TRBV12-3/TRBV12-4	TRBJ1-2	CASISRGSNYGYTF
TRBV19	TRBJ1-1	CASSIRYRNTEAFF
TRBV10-2	TRBJ2-3	CASSEAVAGTGTQYF
TRBV5-1	TRBJ1-6	CASSLTGQRNSPLHF
TRBV20-1	TRBJ1-2	CSARALSGENYGYTF
TRBV19	TRBJ1-5	CASSMANQPQHF
TRBV3-1	TRBJ1-5	CASSQDLAAYQPQHF
TRBV7-2	TRBJ2-1	CASSFMDTSHEQFF
TRBV7-9	TRBJ2-5	CASSEGAGGIQETQYF
TRBV27	TRBJ2-7	CASSLKGRQQPYEQYF
TRBV29-1	TRBJ1-3	CSVAGDLSGNTIYF
TRBV5-1	TRBJ1-2	CASSSGPGYTF
TRBV2	TRBJ2-5	CASSERLAGQETQYF
TRBV18	TRBJ2-7	CASSPGQGRNEQYF
TRBV5-1	TRBJ2-7	CASTPGMPAHEQYF
TRBV12-3/TRBV12-4	TRBJ1-2	CASSSGQGPSSYGYTF
TRBV3-1	TRBJ2-3	CASSQIHPGQGYSDTQYF
TRBV6-1	TRBJ2-3	CASSAPTGALGTDTQYF
TRBV12-3/TRBV12-4	TRBJ2-3	CASSSPQDRWGSTDTQYF
TRBV6-1	TRBJ1-3	CVTIRGPAEGNTIYF
TRBV5-1	TRBJ2-2	CASSSRSQGRNTGELFF
TRBV29-1	TRBJ2-1	CSVVWGGAYGEQFF
TRBV5-1	TRBJ1-6	CASSSTGFGSPLHF
TRBV20-1	TRBJ2-7	CSAPPGQGDNEQYF
TRBV2	TRBJ2-6	CASGNAVSGANVLTF
TRBV19	TRBJ1-5	CASIGTGGYQPQHF
TRBV6-1	TRBJ2-1	CASTSSLYNEQFF
TRBV12-5	TRBJ1-5	CASGLGNQPQHF
TRBV20-1	TRBJ2-1	CSARDPVQGHSYNEQFF
TRBV4-3	TRBJ1-3	CASSQDIGNTIYF
TRBV3-1	TRBJ2-5	CASSQAGTSIGTQYF
TRBV7-2	TRBJ2-3	CASRVGLAKQYF
TRBV9	TRBJ2-3	CASSVDQGKTQYF
TRBV28	TRBJ2-3	CASSPLAGVKDTQYF
TRBV6-6	TRBJ1-1	CASSREYTEAFF
TRBV4-3	TRBJ1-1	CASSQRPWGDTEAFF
TRBV6-2/TRBV6-3	TRBJ2-3	CASRPGTGWRDTQYF
TRBV6-4	TRBJ2-1	CASSTGVGNEQFF
TRBV28	TRBJ2-2	CASSFRPLNTGELFF
TRBV9	-	CASSVGGGYQETQFF
TRBV3-1	TRBJ1-2	CASSPLTGGRGGYTF
TRBV2	TRBJ2-5	CASSVSRSQETQYF
TRBV29-1	TRBJ2-1	CSVLQVLYNEQFF
TRBV4-1	TRBJ2-1	CASSRQGADNEQFF
TRBV7-9	TRBJ2-1	CASSLGPAVHNEQFF
TRBV3-1	TRBJ1-1	CASSPGQGAPEAFF
TRBV7-8	TRBJ2-1	CASSLFTSGAYNEQFF
TRBV4-2	TRBJ1-4	CASSQSEKLFF
TRBV9	TRBJ2-2	CASSVVSTTGGELFF
TRBV7-6	TRBJ2-1	CASSRTAGGGPYNEQFF
TRBV5-1	TRBJ1-4	CASSPRTDSNEKLFF
TRBV5-6	TRBJ1-5	CASSLFQGGNQPQHF
TRBV29-1	TRBJ2-1	CSVALSTYNEQFF